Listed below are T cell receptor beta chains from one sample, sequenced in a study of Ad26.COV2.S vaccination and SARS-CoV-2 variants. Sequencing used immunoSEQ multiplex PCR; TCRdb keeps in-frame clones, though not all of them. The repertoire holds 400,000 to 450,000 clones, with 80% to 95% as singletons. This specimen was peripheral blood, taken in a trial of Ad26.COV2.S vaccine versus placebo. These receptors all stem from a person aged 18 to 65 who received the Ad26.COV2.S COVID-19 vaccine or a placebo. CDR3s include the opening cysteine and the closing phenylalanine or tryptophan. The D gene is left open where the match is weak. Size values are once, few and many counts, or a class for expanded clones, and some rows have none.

CDR3 protein: CASSYSTGPRTQYF
CDR3 DNA: TGTGCCAGCAGTTACTCGACCGGACCAAGGACCCAGTACTTC
D gene: -
CDR3 length: 14
clone size: -
V gene: TRBV6-2/TRBV6-3
J gene: TRBJ2-5

CDR3 protein: CASSHDRVVGQETQYF
CDR3 DNA: TGTGCCAGCAGCCATGATAGGGTGGTTGGGCAAGAGACCCAGTACTTC
D gene: -
CDR3 length: 16
clone size: -
V gene: TRBV5-6
J gene: TRBJ2-5

CDR3 protein: CASSLVGPEQYF
CDR3 DNA: TGTGCCAGCAGCCTGGTTGGGCCCGAGCAGTACTTC
D gene: -
CDR3 length: 12
clone size: -
V gene: TRBV11-2
J gene: TRBJ2-7

CDR3 protein: CASSTETGTHEQYF
CDR3 DNA: TGTGCCAGCAGCACAGAGACAGGGACCCACGAGCAGTACTTC
D gene: TRBD1
CDR3 length: 14
clone size: -
V gene: TRBV28
J gene: TRBJ2-7

CDR3 protein: CASSQNPGGRETQYF
CDR3 DNA: TGTGCCAGCAGCCAAAACCCAGGGGGTAGGGAGACCCAGTACTTC
D gene: TRBD1
CDR3 length: 15
clone size: -
V gene: TRBV3-1/TRBV3-2
J gene: TRBJ2-5

CDR3 protein: CASSYRASVEAFF
CDR3 DNA: TGTGCCAGCAGTTACAGGGCGAGTGTTGAAGCTTTCTTT
D gene: -
CDR3 length: 13
clone size: -
V gene: TRBV6-6
J gene: TRBJ1-1

CDR3 protein: CASSLPALGGDTQYF
CDR3 DNA: TGTGCCAGCAGCTTACCTGCCCTGGGAGGAGATACGCAGTATTTT
D gene: -
CDR3 length: 15
clone size: once
V gene: TRBV11-2
J gene: TRBJ2-3

CDR3 protein: CASSHTADQYF
CDR3 DNA: TGTGCCAGCAGCCATACTGCGGACCAGTACTTC
D gene: -
CDR3 length: 11
clone size: -
V gene: TRBV3-1/TRBV3-2
J gene: TRBJ2-5

CDR3 protein: CASSLNFYSTGWSF
CDR3 DNA: TGCGCCAGCAGCCTAAATTTTTACTCGACAGGCTGGTCCTTC
D gene: -
CDR3 length: 14
clone size: -
V gene: TRBV4-1
J gene: TRBJ1-2

CDR3 protein: CANKSRDVF
CDR3 DNA: TGCGCCAACAAGTCCCGGGACGTTTTT
D gene: -
CDR3 length: 9
clone size: few
V gene: TRBV5-1
J gene: TRBJ1-5

CDR3 protein: CASSLVAGVSDTQYF
CDR3 DNA: TGTGCCAGCAGCTTGGTAGCGGGAGTCTCCGATACGCAGTATTTT
D gene: TRBD2
CDR3 length: 15
clone size: -
V gene: TRBV5-6
J gene: TRBJ2-3

CDR3 protein: CASSFFGPGDEQYF
CDR3 DNA: TGTGCCAGCAGCTTCTTCGGACCCGGGGACGAGCAGTACTTC
D gene: -
CDR3 length: 14
clone size: -
V gene: TRBV5-4
J gene: TRBJ2-7

CDR3 protein: CASSLAALSEQFF
CDR3 DNA: TGTGCCAGCAGCTTAGCTGCCTTGTCAGAGCAGTTCTTC
D gene: -
CDR3 length: 13
clone size: -
V gene: TRBV11-3
J gene: TRBJ2-1

CDR3 protein: CASSVAPPGLAGFDEQYF
CDR3 DNA: TGTGCCAGCAGCGTAGCCCCCCCGGGACTAGCGGGATTCGACGAGCAGTACTTC
D gene: TRBD2
CDR3 length: 18
clone size: -
V gene: TRBV9
J gene: TRBJ2-7

CDR3 protein: CASSFQGAANTGELFF
CDR3 DNA: TGTGCCAGCAGCTTCCAGGGGGCCGCGAACACCGGGGAGCTGTTTTTT
D gene: TRBD1
CDR3 length: 16
clone size: -
V gene: TRBV11-2
J gene: TRBJ2-2

CDR3 protein: CASTPGRASGANTGELFF
CDR3 DNA: TGTGCCAGTACCCCCGGGCGGGCTAGCGGAGCGAACACCGGGGAGCTGTTTTTT
D gene: TRBD2
CDR3 length: 18
clone size: -
V gene: TRBV19
J gene: TRBJ2-2

CDR3 protein: CATLGLAGSHTQYF
CDR3 DNA: TGTGCCACTTTGGGGCTAGCGGGATCCCACACCCAGTACTTC
D gene: TRBD2
CDR3 length: 14
clone size: -
V gene: TRBV6-5
J gene: TRBJ2-5

CDR3 protein: CASSYSGTSNTEAFF
CDR3 DNA: TGCGCCAGCAGCTACAGCGGGACATCGAACACTGAAGCTTTCTTT
D gene: -
CDR3 length: 15
clone size: -
V gene: TRBV5-1
J gene: TRBJ1-1

CDR3 protein: CAISGPEGTATEQYF
CDR3 DNA: TGTGCCATCAGTGGACCAGAAGGGACTGCTACCGAGCAGTACTTC
D gene: -
CDR3 length: 15
clone size: -
V gene: TRBV10-3
J gene: TRBJ2-7

CDR3 protein: CASSQGGGGAEYF
CDR3 DNA: TGTGCCAGCAGCCAAGGGGGCGGGGGAGCGGAGTATTTT
D gene: TRBD2
CDR3 length: 13
clone size: -
V gene: TRBV3-1/TRBV3-2
J gene: TRBJ2-3

CDR3 protein: CASSRSGDRGLASYEQYF
CDR3 DNA: TGTGCCAGCAGTCGATCGGGGGACAGGGGACTAGCCTCCTACGAGCAGTACTTC
D gene: -
CDR3 length: 18
clone size: -
V gene: TRBV6-6
J gene: TRBJ2-7

CDR3 protein: CSAAGQYTDTQYF
CDR3 DNA: TGCAGCGCAGCGGGACAATACACAGATACGCAGTATTTT
D gene: -
CDR3 length: 13
clone size: -
V gene: TRBV29-1
J gene: TRBJ2-3

CDR3 protein: CASSQTGDNSPLHF
CDR3 DNA: TGTGCCAGCAGCCAAACAGGGGATAATTCACCCCTCCACTTT
D gene: TRBD1
CDR3 length: 14
clone size: -
V gene: TRBV7-9
J gene: TRBJ1-6

CDR3 protein: CASSYAEGETQYF
CDR3 DNA: TGTGCCAGCAGCTACGCAGAGGGAGAGACCCAGTACTTC
D gene: -
CDR3 length: 13
clone size: -
V gene: TRBV7-6
J gene: TRBJ2-5

CDR3 protein: CASSPREGANTEAFF
CDR3 DNA: TGCGCCAGCAGCCCTAGGGAGGGGGCGAACACTGAAGCTTTCTTT
D gene: TRBD1
CDR3 length: 15
clone size: -
V gene: TRBV5-1
J gene: TRBJ1-1

CDR3 protein: CASSPTPAYVSYEQYF
CDR3 DNA: TGTGCCAGCAGCCCCACCCCGGCCTACGTCTCCTACGAGCAGTACTTC
D gene: -
CDR3 length: 16
clone size: once
V gene: TRBV27
J gene: TRBJ2-7

CDR3 protein: CAGSPGTVNEKLFF
CDR3 DNA: TGTGCCGGTAGCCCCGGGACAGTAAATGAAAAACTGTTTTTT
D gene: TRBD1
CDR3 length: 14
clone size: few
V gene: TRBV7-9
J gene: TRBJ1-4

CDR3 protein: CASSPPPGSRAYGYTF
CDR3 DNA: TGTGCCAGCTCACCACCCCCGGGGAGCAGGGCCTATGGCTACACCTTC
D gene: -
CDR3 length: 16
clone size: -
V gene: TRBV18
J gene: TRBJ1-2

CDR3 protein: CASSIRQRQETQYF
CDR3 DNA: TGTGCCAGCAGCATACGACAGCGCCAAGAGACCCAGTACTTC
D gene: -
CDR3 length: 14
clone size: few
V gene: TRBV7-2
J gene: TRBJ2-5

CDR3 protein: CASSPPGGSSTDTQYF
CDR3 DNA: TGTGCCAGCTCACCACCGGGAGGGTCTAGCACAGATACGCAGTATTTT
D gene: TRBD2
CDR3 length: 16
clone size: -
V gene: TRBV18
J gene: TRBJ2-3

CDR3 protein: CASSGEPYQPQHF
CDR3 DNA: TGCGCCAGCAGCGGGGAGCCATATCAGCCCCAGCATTTT
D gene: -
CDR3 length: 13
clone size: once
V gene: TRBV5-1
J gene: TRBJ1-5

CDR3 protein: CAALGWGSGGEKLFF
CDR3 DNA: TGTGCCGCACTGGGGTGGGGGAGCGGGGGTGAAAAACTGTTTTTT
D gene: -
CDR3 length: 15
clone size: -
V gene: TRBV6-5
J gene: TRBJ1-4

CDR3 protein: CASSFPGQGAGTEAFF
CDR3 DNA: TGTGCCAGCAGTTTCCCTGGACAGGGGGCGGGGACTGAAGCTTTCTTT
D gene: TRBD1
CDR3 length: 16
clone size: -
V gene: TRBV28
J gene: TRBJ1-1

CDR3 protein: CASSLRLAGEPKF
CDR3 DNA: TGTGCCAGCAGCTTACGACTAGCGGGAGAGCCTAAGTTT
D gene: TRBD2
CDR3 length: 13
clone size: -
V gene: TRBV7-3
J gene: TRBJ2-3

CDR3 protein: CASRGQQETQYF
CDR3 DNA: TGTGCCAGCAGAGGACAGCAAGAGACCCAGTACTTC
D gene: -
CDR3 length: 12
clone size: -
V gene: TRBV27
J gene: TRBJ2-5

CDR3 protein: CASSPYGLAGPRVAGANVLTF
CDR3 DNA: TGTGCCAGCAGCCCCTATGGACTAGCGGGCCCCAGGGTGGCTGGGGCCAACGTCCTGACTTTC
D gene: TRBD2
CDR3 length: 21
clone size: -
V gene: TRBV3-1/TRBV3-2
J gene: TRBJ2-6

CDR3 protein: CASSPGTGLQETQYF
CDR3 DNA: TGTGCCAGCAGCCCAGGGACAGGGCTCCAAGAGACCCAGTACTTC
D gene: TRBD1
CDR3 length: 15
clone size: once
V gene: TRBV7-3
J gene: TRBJ2-5

CDR3 protein: CASSPGQGRGYTF
CDR3 DNA: TGCGCCAGCAGCCCCGGACAGGGCCGAGGCTACACCTTC
D gene: TRBD1
CDR3 length: 13
clone size: -
V gene: TRBV5-1
J gene: TRBJ1-2

CDR3 protein: CASSYDSTEAFF
CDR3 DNA: TGTGCCAGCAGCTACGATAGCACTGAAGCTTTCTTT
D gene: -
CDR3 length: 12
clone size: -
V gene: TRBV7-9
J gene: TRBJ1-1

CDR3 protein: CASSLAVGSSYNEQFF
CDR3 DNA: TGTGCCAGCAGCTTAGCTGTCGGAAGCTCCTACAATGAGCAGTTCTTC
D gene: -
CDR3 length: 16
clone size: -
V gene: TRBV7-8
J gene: TRBJ2-1

CDR3 protein: CASSPSVPPSTDTQYF
CDR3 DNA: TGCGCCAGCAGCCCGTCCGTGCCTCCTAGCACAGATACGCAGTATTTT
D gene: -
CDR3 length: 16
clone size: -
V gene: TRBV5-1
J gene: TRBJ2-3

CDR3 protein: CASHRGTGMNTEAFF
CDR3 DNA: TGTGCCAGCCACCGAGGGACAGGGATGAACACTGAAGCTTTCTTT
D gene: TRBD1
CDR3 length: 15
clone size: -
V gene: TRBV5-4
J gene: TRBJ1-1

CDR3 protein: CASSSTENSNQPQHF
CDR3 DNA: TGTGCCAGCAGTTCGACAGAGAATAGCAATCAGCCCCAGCATTTT
D gene: -
CDR3 length: 15
clone size: -
V gene: TRBV27
J gene: TRBJ1-5

CDR3 protein: CASSLGGRGSSYNEQFF
CDR3 DNA: TGTGCCAGCAGCTTAGGAGGACGCGGGAGCTCCTACAATGAGCAGTTCTTC
D gene: TRBD2
CDR3 length: 17
clone size: -
V gene: TRBV13
J gene: TRBJ2-1

CDR3 protein: CATGVGSGNTIYF
CDR3 DNA: TGTGCAACGGGAGTAGGGAGTGGAAACACCATATATTTT
D gene: -
CDR3 length: 13
clone size: -
V gene: TRBV30
J gene: TRBJ1-3